Listed below are T cell receptor beta chains from one sample, sequenced in a study of early T cells in non-severe SARS-CoV-2 infection. Via MiXCR, TCRdb re-called the 5' RACE reads, giving one row per CDR3 protein. This sample carries about 48,000 distinct CDR3 sequences, over 10% of them seen once, and the ten largest clones take roughly 10%. Specimen: whole blood. These receptors originate from an adult who was a healthcare worker with PCR-confirmed SARS-CoV-2 infection or an uninfected control (not recorded which). CDR3s include the opening cysteine and the closing phenylalanine or tryptophan. The order of the fields is D gene, J gene, V gene, clone size, CDR3 DNA, CDR3 protein. A D gene is named only where the DNA matches it firmly. Size tells how often a clone was seen (once, few, many) or the class of an expanded clone, and some rows leave it out.

NA	TRBJ2-6	TRBV30	many	TGTGCCTCCCGGGACATAGGGGCCAACGTCCTGACTTTC	CASRDIGANVLTF
NA	TRBJ2-3	TRBV5-1	few	TGCGCCAGCAGCCCGGAGGTCCCAGGGACTTACACAGATACGCAGTATTTT	CASSPEVPGTYTDTQYF
NA	TRBJ2-2	TRBV7-3	NA	TGTGCCAGCAGCTTACAGCGACCCCGAACGGCCGGGGAGCTGTTTTTT	CASSLQRPRTAGELFF
TRBD2	TRBJ2-1	TRBV19	NA	TGTGCCAGTAGTACTGGTAGCGGGGGTTACAATGAGCAGTTCTTC	CASSTGSGGYNEQFF
TRBD2	TRBJ2-1	TRBV2	NA	TGTGCCAGCAGCGGACTAGCGGGGGCCTACAATGAGCAGTTCTTC	CASSGLAGAYNEQFF
NA	TRBJ2-1	TRBV7-8	many	TGTGCCAGCAGCTTATCTCGGGGGGCCGTCTACAATGAGCAGTTCTTC	CASSLSRGAVYNEQFF
NA	TRBJ1-1	TRBV29-1	NA	TGCAGAGTAACCCCGACGGGACAAACTTATGAAGCTTTCTTT	CRVTPTGQTYEAFF
TRBD2	TRBJ2-1	TRBV25-1	NA	TGTGCCAGCAGTGAGAGGGCTAGCGGGAGGGGAGAGCAGTTCTTC	CASSERASGRGEQFF
TRBD1	TRBJ2-7	TRBV11-2	NA	TGTGCCAGCAGCTTCATCTACTTACGACAGGGAACCTACGAGCAGTACTTC	CASSFIYLRQGTYEQYF
NA	TRBJ2-1	TRBV27	NA	TGTGCCAGCAGTTTCTCCGGGGCGCTGGATGAGCAGTTCTTC	CASSFSGALDEQFF
NA	TRBJ2-7	TRBV29-1	NA	TGCAGCGTTCCGGGCGGGGGCGATTCCTACGAGCAGTACTTC	CSVPGGGDSYEQYF
NA	TRBJ2-1	TRBV6-5	many	TGTGCCAGCAGTTCCCCCCGTGGGGGGGCCGGCAATGAGCAGTTCTTC	CASSSPRGGAGNEQFF
TRBD1	TRBJ2-1	TRBV5-1	NA	TGCGCCAGCAGCTCGCCACTGGGACAGCTATACAATGAGCAGTTCTTC	CASSSPLGQLYNEQFF
NA	TRBJ2-1	TRBV20-1	many	TGCAGTGCTCGTCTGGGGGGACATGAGCAGTTCTTC	CSARLGGHEQFF
NA	TRBJ2-6	TRBV28	few	TGTGCCAGCAGTTTACCTGGGGCCAACGTCCTGACTTTC	CASSLPGANVLTF
TRBD1	TRBJ2-5	TRBV6-5	many	TGTGCCAGCAGTTCACCGGGACAGGGGTTGGAGACCCAGTACTTC	CASSSPGQGLETQYF
NA	TRBJ2-7	TRBV5-1	many	TGCGCCAGCTCAAGGGGGGCGAAAAACTACGAGCAGTACTTC	CASSRGAKNYEQYF
NA	TRBJ1-1	TRBV20-1	many	TGCAGTGCTAGTAGGCAAGTAGTTGAAGCTTTCTTT	CSASRQVVEAFF
NA	TRBJ1-3	TRBV7-2	NA	TGTGCCAGCAGCTATCACCCGGGACGGAACTGGGGAAACACCATATATTTT	CASSYHPGRNWGNTIYF
TRBD1	TRBJ2-7	TRBV9	many	TGTGCCAGCAGCTTTCGGACAGGGTCCGCCTACGAGCAGTACTTC	CASSFRTGSAYEQYF
NA	TRBJ2-1	TRBV20-1	few	TGCAGTGCTAGGAGTCTAACTCGGGAGAGTTCGAGCAATGAGCAGTTCTTC	CSARSLTRESSSNEQFF
NA	TRBJ2-3	TRBV30	many	TGTGCCTGGAGTGTACGGTCCACAGATACGCAGTATTTT	CAWSVRSTDTQYF
TRBD1	TRBJ1-2	TRBV3-1	many	TGTGCCAGCAGCCAATTGACAGGGAACTATGGCTACACCTTC	CASSQLTGNYGYTF
NA	TRBJ2-5	TRBV29-1	few	TGCAGCGTTGTCAGCCTAGAGACCCAGTACTTC	CSVVSLETQYF
NA	TRBJ2-7	TRBV12-3/TRBV12-4	few	TGTGCCAGCAGTTGGGCTCCGCCAACCGCGGTTCAGTACTTC	CASSWAPPTAVQYF
TRBD1	TRBJ2-7	TRBV30	many	TGTGCCTGGAGTGGGGACAGCCACGAGCAGTACTTC	CAWSGDSHEQYF
NA	TRBJ2-3	TRBV18	many	TGTGCCAGCCAAGAGGCAGATACGCAGTATTTT	CASQEADTQYF
NA	TRBJ1-6	TRBV16	NA	TGTGCCAGCAGCCAATCGAGTCGATCACCCCTCCACTTT	CASSQSSRSPLHF
NA	TRBJ1-1	TRBV28	few	TGTGCCAGCAGTGCGCGACAGAATCGGGTTTTT	CASSARQNRVF
TRBD1	TRBJ1-4	TRBV27	NA	TGTGCCAGCAGTTTAATATACAGGGGGCGAACTAATGAAAAACTGTTTTTT	CASSLIYRGRTNEKLFF
NA	TRBJ1-6	TRBV10-3	few	TGTGCCATCAGTGACGGGCAGAGCTCCTATAATTCACCCCTCCACTTT	CAISDGQSSYNSPLHF
TRBD2	TRBJ2-1	TRBV29-1	NA	TGCAGCGTTGAATTGTCGCGCGGGAGGGAGAACTACAATGAGCAGTTCTTC	CSVELSRGRENYNEQFF
NA	TRBJ2-3	TRBV2	NA	TGTGCCCACGGGGGGCAGGGCGCGAATACGCAGTATTTT	CAHGGQGANTQYF
TRBD1	TRBJ1-2	TRBV5-4	many	TGTGCCAGCAGCTTGAGGGACAGGTTCTCTGGCTACACCTTC	CASSLRDRFSGYTF
NA	TRBJ2-6	TRBV9	few	TGTGCCAGCAGCGACAGCCTCTTTGGGGGCTCTGGGGCCAACGTCCTGACTTTC	CASSDSLFGGSGANVLTF